Here is one T cell receptor beta chain with its context. Libraries were prepared by immunoSEQ multiplex PCR; TCRdb keeps only in-frame clonotypes and omits some of them. The table includes 300,000 to 350,000 clones, over 70% detected once. This sample is drawn from a study of blood T cell repertoires in COVID-19. Study-level background: Nucleic acid was either cDNA or gDNA, and it came from T cells, B-cell-depleted T cells, or PBMCs.

Source material: peripheral blood. The receptor was derived from a man under 40 with active or convalescent COVID-19.

The CDR3 DNA is TGTGCCAGCAGTTACGGACCAGGGACTCTAGCTACGGGGGAGCAGTACTTC. It codes for CASSYGPGTLATGEQYF. This chain connects TRBV6-2 or TRBV6-3 to TRBJ2-7, with TRBD2 as a possible D gene (6 bases). The germline gives CDR1 MNHEY, CDR2 SVGEGT. V was cut by 2 bases and J by 7 bases, with 24 bases left in between. The CDR3 length is 17 residues.